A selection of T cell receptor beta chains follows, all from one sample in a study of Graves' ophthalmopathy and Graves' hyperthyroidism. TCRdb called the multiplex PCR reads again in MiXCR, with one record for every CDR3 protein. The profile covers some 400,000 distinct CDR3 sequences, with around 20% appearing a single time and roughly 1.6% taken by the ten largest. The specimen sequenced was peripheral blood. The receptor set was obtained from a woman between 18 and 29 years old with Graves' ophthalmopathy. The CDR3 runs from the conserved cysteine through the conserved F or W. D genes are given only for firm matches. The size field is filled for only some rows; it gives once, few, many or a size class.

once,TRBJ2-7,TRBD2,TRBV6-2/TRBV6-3,TGTGCCAGCAGTAACCCAACCGGGACTAGCGGGAAATCCCTCTCCTACGAGCAGTACTTC,CASSNPTGTSGKSLSYEQYF
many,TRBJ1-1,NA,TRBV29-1,TGCAGCGTTGACCTGCAGTCAATGAACACTGAAGCTTTCTTT,CSVDLQSMNTEAFF
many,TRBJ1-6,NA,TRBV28,TGTGCCAGCAGTGTGGACCGGGGACTCCACTTT,CASSVDRGLHF
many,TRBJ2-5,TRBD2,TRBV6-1,TGTGCCAGCAGTGAATTGTCTAGCGGGGGTGGGCTTCAAGAGACCCAGTACTTC,CASSELSSGGGLQETQYF
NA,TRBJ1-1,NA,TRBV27,TGTGCCAGCAGTACCCGCTTGGGGAGCACTGAAGCTTTCTTT,CASSTRLGSTEAFF
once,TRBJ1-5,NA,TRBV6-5,TGTGCCAGCAGTTACGCCATGGGCAATCAGCCCCAGCATTTT,CASSYAMGNQPQHF
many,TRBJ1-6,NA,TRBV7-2,TGTGCCAGCAGCTCATCCCGGGACACCTCCTATAATTCACCCCTCCACTTT,CASSSSRDTSYNSPLHF
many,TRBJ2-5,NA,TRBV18,TGTGCCAGCTCAGGGGACTCAGCCGGGACCCAGTACTTC,CASSGDSAGTQYF
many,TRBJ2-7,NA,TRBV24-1,TGTGCCACCAGTGACCCCGACAGAGCCTACGAGCAGTACTTC,CATSDPDRAYEQYF
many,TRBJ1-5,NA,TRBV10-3,TGTGCCATCAGTGAGTCGGCTGGCGGTGGCAATCAGCCCCAGCATTTT,CAISESAGGGNQPQHF
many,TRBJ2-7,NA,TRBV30,TGTGCCTGGAGTGTGGGCACCCCGAGCTCCTACGAGCAGTACTTC,CAWSVGTPSSYEQYF
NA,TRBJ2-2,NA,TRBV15,TGTGCCACCGATCCGGGCGGGCGAGCCGGGGAGCTGTTTTTT,CATDPGGRAGELFF
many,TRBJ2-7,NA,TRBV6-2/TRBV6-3,TGTGCCAGCAGTTCCAGGGACGGTACGGGGGAGCAGTACTTC,CASSSRDGTGEQYF
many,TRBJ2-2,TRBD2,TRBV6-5,TGTGCCAGCACCCATACTGGCCTAGCGGGGGGGAAGAGGAACACCGGGGAGCTGTTTTTT,CASTHTGLAGGKRNTGELFF
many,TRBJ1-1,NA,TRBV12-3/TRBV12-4,TGTGCCAGCAGTTTGTCACAGACGAACACTGAAGCTTTCTTT,CASSLSQTNTEAFF
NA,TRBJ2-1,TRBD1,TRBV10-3,TGTGCCATCAGTGAGTCAGGACAGGGGTACAATGAGCAGTTCTTC,CAISESGQGYNEQFF
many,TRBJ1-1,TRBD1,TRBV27,TGTGCCAGCAGTTTGAGGGGGCAGAACACTGAAGCTTTCTTT,CASSLRGQNTEAFF
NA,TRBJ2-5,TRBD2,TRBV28,TGTGCCAGCAGTTCCGTCCGGGAGGGAGAGACCCAGTACTTC,CASSSVREGETQYF
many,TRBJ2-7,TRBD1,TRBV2,TGTGCCAGCAGGAAGCACGGGACAGGTGACTACGAGCAGTACTTC,CASRKHGTGDYEQYF
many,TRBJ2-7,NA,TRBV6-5,TGTGCCAGCAGTTACTTTGGGAACTCCTACGAGCAGTACTTC,CASSYFGNSYEQYF
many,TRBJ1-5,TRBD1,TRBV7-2,TGTGCCAGCAGCTTTGACAGGGTTCGTAGCAATCAGCCCCAGCATTTT,CASSFDRVRSNQPQHF
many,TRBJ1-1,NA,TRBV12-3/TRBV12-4,TGTGCCAGCAGTACCAGGGTCGGGGACACTGAAGCTTTCTTT,CASSTRVGDTEAFF
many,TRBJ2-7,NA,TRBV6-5,TGTGCCAGCAGTTCTGGGACTCCGGGGGAGCAGTACTTC,CASSSGTPGEQYF
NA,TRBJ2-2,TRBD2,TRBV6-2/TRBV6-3,TGTGCCAGCAGTTATCTAGCGGGAGGCCCAAACACCGGGGAGCTGTTTTTT,CASSYLAGGPNTGELFF
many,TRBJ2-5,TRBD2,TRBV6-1,TGTGCCAGCAGGAGAGCGGGAGTCGGAGAGACCCAGTACTTC,CASRRAGVGETQYF
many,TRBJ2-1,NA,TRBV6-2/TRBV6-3,TGTGCCAGCAGTTACCCAGGCTCAATTTCGGACTCAAGCTCCTACAATGAGCAGTTCTTC,CASSYPGSISDSSSYNEQFF
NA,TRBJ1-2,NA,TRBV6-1,TGTGCCAGCAAACTGCTTATAGCTAACTATGGCTACACCTTC,CASKLLIANYGYTF
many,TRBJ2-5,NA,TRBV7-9,TGTGCCAGCAGCTTCGCAGGTTCGTGGGAGACCCAGTACTTC,CASSFAGSWETQYF
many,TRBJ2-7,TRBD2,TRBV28,TGTGCCAGCAGTCTGGGGACTAGCGGGAACTACGAGCAGTACTTC,CASSLGTSGNYEQYF
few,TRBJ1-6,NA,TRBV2,TGTGCCAGCAGTGAACCCCAGGGGTCGGGCTCACCCCTCCACTTT,CASSEPQGSGSPLHF
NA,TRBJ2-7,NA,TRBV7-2,TGTGCCAGCAGCTCGGCGTTGGGCCCCTACGAGCAGTACTTC,CASSSALGPYEQYF
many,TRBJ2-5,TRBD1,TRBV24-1,TGTGCCACCAGTGAGCCTGACAGGGATAGAGAGACCCAGTACTTC,CATSEPDRDRETQYF
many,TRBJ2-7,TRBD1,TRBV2,TGTGCCAGCAGACCCGACAGGGGGAGAGGCGAGAACTTC,CASRPDRGRGENF
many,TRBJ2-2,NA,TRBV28,TGTGCCAGCAGTTTAAGGGGCGGGACCGGGGAGCTGTTTTTT,CASSLRGGTGELFF
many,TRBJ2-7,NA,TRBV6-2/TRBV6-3,TGTGCCAGCAGTAACCCGGGGTCTACATCCCACGAGCAGTACTTC,CASSNPGSTSHEQYF
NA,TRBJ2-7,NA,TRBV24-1,TGTGCCACCAGGTCCAGGGACAACGAGCAGTACTTC,CATRSRDNEQYF
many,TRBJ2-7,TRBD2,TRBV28,TGTGCCAGCAGTCCCGCTGGACCGGGAGGGCCTCTCTACGAGCAGTACTTC,CASSPAGPGGPLYEQYF
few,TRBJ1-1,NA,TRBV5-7,TGTGCCAGCAGCTTCGGACAGAATAACGCTGAAGCTTTCTTT,CASSFGQNNAEAFF
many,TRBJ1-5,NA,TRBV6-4,TGTGCCAGCAGCCAGGGGAGAGGTCAGCCCCAGCATTTT,CASSQGRGQPQHF
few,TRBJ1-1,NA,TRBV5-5,TGTGCCAGCAGCTTCAAAGGGTTGGGGATGAACACTGAAGCTTTCTTT,CASSFKGLGMNTEAFF
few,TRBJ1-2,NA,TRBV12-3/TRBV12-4,TGTGCCAGCAGTTTCGATTACCCCTATGGCTACACCTTC,CASSFDYPYGYTF
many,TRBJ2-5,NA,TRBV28,TGTGCCAGCAGTCCCGGGGCTACTAGTGGGGAGACCCAGTACTTC,CASSPGATSGETQYF
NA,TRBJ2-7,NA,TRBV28,TGTGCCAGCAGACTCTTCAGGGAAGGGGAGCAGTACTTC,CASRLFREGEQYF
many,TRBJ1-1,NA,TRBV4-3,TGCGCCAGCAGCCGAGCCGCCGGGACACCTGGCACTGAAGCTTTCTTT,CASSRAAGTPGTEAFF
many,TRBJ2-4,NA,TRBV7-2,TGTGCCAGCAGCGGCGATGGAGGCATTCAGTACTTC,CASSGDGGIQYF
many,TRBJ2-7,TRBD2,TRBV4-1,TGCGCCAGCAGCCATGGACTAGCTCGCGACGAGCAGTACTTC,CASSHGLARDEQYF
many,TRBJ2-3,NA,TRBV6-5,TGTGCCAGCAGTCCCCTTACTAGCACAGATACGCAGTATTTT,CASSPLTSTDTQYF
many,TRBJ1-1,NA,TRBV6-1,TGTGCCAGCAGTGACGGAGGGACTATGAACACTGAAGCTTTCTTT,CASSDGGTMNTEAFF
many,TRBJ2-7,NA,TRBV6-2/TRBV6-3,TGTGCCAGCAGTTATGATCTAGGTTCCTACGAGCAGTACTTC,CASSYDLGSYEQYF
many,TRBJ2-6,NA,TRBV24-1,TGTGCCACCGCTCCTACTGGGGCCAACGTCCTGACTTTC,CATAPTGANVLTF
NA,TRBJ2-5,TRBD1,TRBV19,TGTGCCAGTAGTGGTCCCGGGACAGGGGTCGAGACCCAGTACTTC,CASSGPGTGVETQYF
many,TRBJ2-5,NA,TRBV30,TGTGCCTGGAGTCGACTTACCCAGGAGACCCAGTACTTC,CAWSRLTQETQYF
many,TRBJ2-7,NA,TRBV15,TGTGCCACCAGCAGAGATTCAGGGGACTACGAGCAGTACTTC,CATSRDSGDYEQYF
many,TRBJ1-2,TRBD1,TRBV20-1,TGCAGTGCTTTCCCCTATTCGGAAGGGGGCGTAGATGGCTACACCTTC,CSAFPYSEGGVDGYTF
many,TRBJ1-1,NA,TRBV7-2,TGTGCCAGCAGCTCTCCCAGGGATGGAAGGATTGAAGCTTTCTTT,CASSSPRDGRIEAFF
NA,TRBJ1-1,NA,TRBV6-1,TGTGCCAGCAGGGAAATACAGGGTGAAGCTTTCTTT,CASREIQGEAFF
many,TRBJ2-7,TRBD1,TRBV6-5,TGTGCCAGCAGCCCATTATCGGGACAGAAGTACTTC,CASSPLSGQKYF
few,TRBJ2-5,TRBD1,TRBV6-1,TGTGCCAGCACCGAAAGGGACAGGGAGACCCAGTACTTC,CASTERDRETQYF
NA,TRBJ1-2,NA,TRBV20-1,TGCAGTGCGGAGGGGGTCTATGGCTACACCTTC,CSAEGVYGYTF